These 2 T cell receptor beta chains share one sample of origin, sequenced in a study of blood T cell repertoires in COVID-19. Profiling relied on immunoSEQ multiplex PCR, and the TCRdb table lists in-frame clones only, not all of them. The sample lists under 250,000 clones, 80% occurring once. What was sequenced was peripheral blood. The receptors were gathered from a woman aged 70 to 79 with acute or convalescent COVID-19.

The gene calls are TRBV7-2 and TRBJ1-5; tentative D call: TRBD1 (5 bases). The CDR3 runs 15 residues. V was cut by 6 bases and J by 5 bases, with 17 bases left in between. Germline loops: CDR1 SGHTA, CDR2 FQGNSA. The CDR3 reads CASSALIGGYQPQHF. CDR3 bases: TGTGCCAGCAGTGCCCTAATTGGGGGGTATCAGCCCCAGCATTTT.

This rearrangement joins TRBV2 to TRBJ1-1; D is uncertain. Trimming removed 5 bases at V and 0 bases at J, with 10 bases between. The CDR3 consists of 14 residues. Per the germline V gene, CDR1 is SNHLY and CDR2 is FYNNEI. The CDR3 nucleotides read TGTGCCAGCAGTCAGGCACGAATGAACACTGAAGCTTTCTTT. Translated, it gives CASSQARMNTEAFF. Using reference TRBV2 and TRBJ1-1 for the parts outside the CDR3, the full variable domain is EPEVTQTPSHQVTQMGQEVILRCVPISNHLYFYWYRQILGQKVEFLVSFYNNEISEKSEIFDDQFSVERPDGSNFTLKIRSTKLEDSAMYFCASSQARMNTEAFFGQGTRLTVV.